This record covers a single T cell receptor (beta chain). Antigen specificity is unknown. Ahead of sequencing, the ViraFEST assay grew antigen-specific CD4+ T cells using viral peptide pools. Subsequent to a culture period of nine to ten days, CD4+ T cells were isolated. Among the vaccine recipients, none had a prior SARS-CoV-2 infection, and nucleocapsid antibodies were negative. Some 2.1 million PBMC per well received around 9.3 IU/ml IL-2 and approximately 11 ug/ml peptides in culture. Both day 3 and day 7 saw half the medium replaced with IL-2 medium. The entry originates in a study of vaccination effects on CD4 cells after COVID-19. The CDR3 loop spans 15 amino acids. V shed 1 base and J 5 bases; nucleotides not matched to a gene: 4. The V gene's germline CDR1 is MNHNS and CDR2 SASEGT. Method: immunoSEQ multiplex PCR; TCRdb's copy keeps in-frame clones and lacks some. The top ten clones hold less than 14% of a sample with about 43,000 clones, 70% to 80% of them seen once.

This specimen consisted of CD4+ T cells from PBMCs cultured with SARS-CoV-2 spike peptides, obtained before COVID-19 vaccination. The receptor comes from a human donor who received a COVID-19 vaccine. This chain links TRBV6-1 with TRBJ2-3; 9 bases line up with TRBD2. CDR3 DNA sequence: TGTGCCAGCAGTGAAGAGAGCGGGGGGCAAGATACGCAGTATTTT. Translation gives CASSEESGGQDTQYF.